The T cell receptor beta chain under discussion was sequenced for a study of T cell responses to AZD1222 COVID-19 vaccine (dated by TCRdb to the early 2020s). Turning to the overall study: AZD1222 recipients given second doses at about 4 weeks or at about 12 weeks were pooled, since spike-specific TCR depth and breadth were not found to differ between the two schedules. A total of 233 trial participants underwent TCR sequencing, of whom 207 received two doses of AZD1222 and approximately 25 received two doses of the MenACWY control vaccine. Trial participants were enrolled by age into subgroups of 18-55, 56-69 and 70-plus years, and about 150, 27 and 61 TCR-sequenced participants, respectively, were included in these subgroups. The paper's findings and limits, for the study overall: Because no day 14 peak-response samples were available, the repertoires could be characterized only after the peak T cell response. Nearly half of unique spike-specific TCRs reportedly recognized epitopes outside regions mutated in the B.1.351 and B.1.1.7 variants. The 56-69-year group was small, and its depth increase did not reach significance, likely because of low power. Conclusions about previously exposed vaccinees were limited because only six AZD1222 recipients were SARS-CoV-2 seropositive at baseline. The whole spike protein was spanned by vaccine-associated CD4 TCRs, and dominant responses were seen in regions 160-218 and 743-854. After two AZD1222 doses, both the breadth and the depth of spike-specific TCRs were significantly higher than at day 0 and than in MenACWY recipients. Most participants were white British and females outnumbered males, and the authors suggested that clonal diversity may have been underestimated.

From the cysteine through the phenylalanine, the CDR3 covers 13 amino acids. Only the CDR3 part of the read is kept: 39 bases, read in frame from the first base. Trimming removed 0 bases from V and 1 base from J, leaving 3 bases between the germline ends. CDR1 SEHNR and CDR2 FQNEAQ are derived from the germline V gene (reference sequence). Turning to this clone: Its antigen is not yet known. No clone much larger than this one lies a single base away; base qualities are absent.

Read against the paper, the sample's time point label means: baseline before first vaccination. The vaccinee samples were drawn from two UK trials, COV001 and COV002, one of which was a single-blind randomized controlled phase 2/3 trial testing AZD1222 (ChAdOx1 nCoV-19) in healthy adults. Trial participant PBMC samples were collected at day 0 and day 28 after the second dose for TCRbeta chain sequencing. The CDR3 regions of human TCRbeta chains were analyzed by immunosequencing. In the source study's methods: Repertoire TCRs were checked for matches against a reference library of SARS-CoV-2-specific TCRs that had been generated using the MIRA antigen-specificity platform. Breadth was defined as the fraction of unique TCRs that were SARS-CoV-2-associated. Depth was defined as the fraction of total T cells that were SARS-CoV-2-associated. Using the MIRA data, each spike-specific TCR was mapped to the spike region that the TCR reacts to and placed in a CD4 or CD8 class. Log10-transformed breadth and depth values were compared by one-way ANOVA with Sidak's multiple comparisons tests. TCRdb retrieved this table from immuneACCESS and kept in-frame rearrangements only. Not all clones are present; in checked studies, unresolved V genes account for under half, and no reason is known for the remainder. V, J and clone size derive from that table, while D and trimming were established from the DNA sequence. This sample holds 65,000 to 75,000 clones; 84% were observed only once. The ten most abundant clones make up over 20% of the sample.

This clonotype was obtained from an adult in good health. The rearrangement joined TRBV7-9 to TRBJ2-5; a confident D gene designation cannot be given. This material consisted of peripheral blood, taken on day 0 of AZD1222 vaccination. The encoded CDR3 is CASSLAPQETQYF. The base sequence is TGTGCCAGCAGCTTAGCCCCCCAAGAGACCCAGTACTTC.